This T cell receptor (beta chain) came from a study of shared clonotypes between healthy human individuals (dated by TCRdb to about 2020). Regarding the research as a whole: A couple of women and a few men aged 18 to 49 years were included in the cohort. To estimate repertoire size and how much clonotypes are shared between individuals, the study performed deep sequencing of blood TCR repertoires from roughly five healthy adults. Per donor, three plates each were used for CD4 naive and CD4 memory, two for CD8 naive, and one for CD8 memory. Per donor, leukapheresis produced somewhere between about 0.8 and 9 billion PBMCs. To increase sequencing depth and limit assay-specific biases, TCR repertoire library preparation and sequencing were carried out by different laboratories using diverse techniques. Overall results and qualifications from the work: Pairwise subsampling indicated that sequencing depth was expected to affect the degree of clonotype sharing among donors. Only blood was sampled, and tissue TCR repertoires likely differ from those in blood. The genetic and exposure-history diversity represented was limited by the small number of donors. Incomplete sequencing was indicated by rarefaction of sorted-subset datasets, despite the large sequencing depth. Larger estimated clonotype richness was generally found for naive subsets than for memory subsets. About 5% of naive CD4, 3.5% of naive CD8, approximately 2% of memory CD4, and more than 0.35% of memory CD8 clonotypes were shared across several donors. Compared with non-shared clonotypes, clonotypes shared by all four sorted-subset donors had higher generation probabilities.

Trimming at the junction amounts to 6 bases on V and 4 bases on J, and the germline ends lie 9 bases apart. CDR1 SGHDN and CDR2 FVKESK are derived from the germline V gene. The CDR3 measures 13 amino acids from cysteine to phenylalanine. Just CDR3 DNA is preserved here, 39 bases in frame from base 1. Comments on this clone: Its antigen specificity is not known. Base-call qualities are not available, and no considerably larger clone is one nucleotide away.

The donors were healthy, HIV-negative adults with no recently reported acute infections or vaccinations. Only Caucasian adults living in Nashville, Tennessee, USA were represented among the donors. CD4+ T cells were enriched through magnetic negative selection, after which naive cells were positively selected on CD45RA and the remaining negative fraction served as the memory subset. Blood was obtained by leukapheresis, after which PBMCs were separated by Ficoll-Histopaque density gradient centrifugation and cryopreserved in liquid nitrogen vapor phase. Purity and quantity of every magnetically sorted T cell population were checked by analytical flow cytometry. Each sorted fraction had its genomic DNA isolated and then quantified by UV absorbance on a Nanodrop 2000c. Using the deep immunoSEQ assay, TCR CDR3 regions were amplified from genomic DNA by multiplex PCR. Extracted genomic DNA from each cell subset was distributed evenly across all wells of several immunoSEQ 96-well plates, and each plate was treated as a replicate. For sorted subsets, approximately 210 ng of genomic DNA, equivalent to 25,000 to 35,000 T cell genomes, went into each replicate PCR. Purified libraries were measured with a Qubit 3.0 fluorometer, size-checked on a Bioanalyzer 2100, and measured again with the KAPA Library Quantification kit. Every immunoSEQ 96-well plate was sequenced on a separate single-read 150-cycle Illumina NextSeq 550 flow cell. On the study's bioinformatics: Because the immunoSEQ output held only junctional sequences and lacked quality scores, the filtering could not match the filtering applied to full-length reads. Sequences were annotated with PyIR, a Python wrapper for IgBLAST v1.9, using IMGT germline references to assign V/J genes and CDR3. Reads were removed for weak V/J assignments (E-value above 1e-6), missing CDR3, stop codons, out-of-frame junctions, or ambiguous translated residues. A V3J clonotype was defined by an identical inferred V gene, J gene, and CDR3 amino acid sequence. The percentage overlap between two repertoires was calculated by dividing the number of shared unique clonotypes by the size of the smaller repertoire. Richness of each repertoire was evaluated using RTK rarefaction, the Chao1 estimator, and Recon v2.1 estimates of unobserved clonotypes. Generation probabilities were computed with OLGA for all TCRbeta clonotypes obtained by the gDNA method from a handful of donors. TCRdb took this table from immuneACCESS and kept in-frame rearrangements with V and J called. Such tables lack part of the clones; where checked against another copy, unresolved V genes explain under half of the gap, and the rest is unexplained. V, J and clone size are taken as reported in that table, and D and trimming were inferred from the DNA itself. The sample table lists 500,000 to 550,000 clones, approximately 95% of them with a count of one. Of the sample, under 0.065% is held by the ten largest clones.

The source of this sequence is a woman aged 25 to 39 in good health. Sample: naive CD4+ T cells sorted from blood. In the paper's terms, the cell subset or site label means: CD45RA+ positively selected. Recombination joined TRBV14 with TRBJ2-2; TRBD1 is possibly the D segment (5 matching bases). At the DNA level, the sequence is TGTGCCAGCAGACGAACAGGCACCGGGGAGCTGTTTTTT. Its protein product is CASRRTGTGELFF.